This T cell receptor beta chain is drawn from a study of T cells after yellow fever vaccination. Regarding the study as a whole: Weaker, the secondary response had a peak occurring faster, on day 5 versus 15.

A single count supports this clonotype. Its specificity is unknown. TCRdb reanalysed the 5' RACE reads using MiXCR and keeps one entry per CDR3 protein. The data show approximately 550,000 distinct CDR3 sequences, with 15% to 20% seen just once and roughly an eighth held by the top ten. The CDR3 is made up of 16 amino acids. Per germline, CDR1 ENHRY and CDR2 SYGVKD. The ends were cut back, 2 bases at V and 6 bases at J, with 17 bases in the middle. This sequence was found in a man aged 25 to 40 who received the YFV17D yellow fever vaccine. This rearrangement joins TRBV10-3 to TRBJ1-5; D gene unclear. The sequences come from PBMCs, collected 15 days after the yellow fever booster vaccination. In DNA form, the CDR3 reads TGTGCCATCAGTGAGACTGAGGCGAGGGTTGGTCAGCCCCAGCATTTT. As protein: CAISETEARVGQPQHF.